This TCR beta chain originates from a study of monozygotic twins with inflammatory bowel disease. Study-wide findings and caveats: Especially where disease activity was present, IBD patients had fewer clonotypes in common with others than healthy twins did.

Two rounds of nested PCR, of roughly 15 and 9 cycles, were run on TCRalpha and TCRbeta cDNA. Using the 5' RACE reads, TCRdb records one entry per CDR3 protein without DNA. The record lists a few hundred thousand distinct CDR3 sequences, of which the ten most abundant hold roughly 2.6%. Note on this clonotype: As yet, its antigen is unknown.

The CDR3 is 13 amino acids. Looked up from germline, CDR1 is MGHDK and CDR2 is SYGVNS. The rearrangement uses TRBV25-1 and TRBJ1-1; TCRdb's assignment of TRBD1 cannot be checked, as there is no DNA. The receptor was derived from a human donor with ulcerative colitis or Crohn's disease, or a healthy co-twin of an affected twin (not recorded which). Sequencing was done on a sample of blood. CDR3 amino acids: CASSEFGGAEAFF.